This passage covers 13 T cell receptor beta chains from one sample sequenced in a study of blood T cell repertoires in COVID-19. TCRdb keeps only in-frame clones here, not all; method: immunoSEQ multiplex PCR. The sample has about 50,000 clones, 84% seen once; the top ten hold approximately 17%. The material sequenced was peripheral blood. The origin of the receptors is a man between 70 and 80 years old with active COVID-19.

This chain uses TRBV5-4 with TRBJ2-2; 7 positions agree with TRBD1. The CDR3 is 15 residues long. Per the germline V gene, CDR1 is SGHNT and CDR2 is YYREEE (reference sequence). Unmatched junction bases numbered 3, after V lost 0 bases and J lost 4 bases. DNA of the CDR3: TGTGCCAGCAGCTTGGAGGGGGCGCGCACCGGGGAGCTGTTTTTT. Translated: CASSLEGARTGELFF.

The chain couples TRBV3-1 (or the pseudogene TRBV3-2) to TRBJ2-5; 8 bases map to TRBD2. V lost 4 bases to trimming and J lost 5 bases; unmatched junction nucleotides: 3. The CDR3 covers 13 residues. Per germline, CDR1 LGHDT and CDR2 YNNKEL (reference sequence). The CDR3 sequence: CASSPRGGETQYF. Written as DNA, the CDR3 is TGTGCCAGCAGCCCCCGGGGGGGGGAGACCCAGTACTTC.

This chain uses TRBV3-1 (or the pseudogene TRBV3-2) with TRBJ2-3; 7 nucleotides match TRBD1. V dropped 6 bases and J dropped 2; count of bases not matched to a gene: 8. CDR3 length: 15 amino acids. CDR1 and CDR2 from the germline V gene are LGHDT and YNNKEL (reference sequence). CDR3 nucleotide sequence: TGTGCCAGCAGTAGACAGGGCGGACTCACAGATACGCAGTATTTT. It specifies CASSRQGGLTDTQYF.

The gene calls are TRBV11-2 and TRBJ2-1; 9 bases are a match to TRBD1. The germline V gene has CDR1 SGHAT and CDR2 FQNNGV. Unmatched junction bases numbered 8, after V lost 3 bases and J lost 8 bases. The CDR3 is made up of 15 amino acids. DNA of the CDR3: TGTGCCAGCAGCTTCGGACAGGGGTCCGTCGATGAGCAGTTCTTC. This codes for CASSFGQGSVDEQFF. The entire variable domain, with the rest obtained from reference TRBV11-2 and TRBJ2-1, is as follows: EAGVAQSPRYKIIEKRQSVAFWCNPISGHATLYWYQQILGQGPKLLIQFQNNGVVDDSQLPKDRFSAERLKGVDSTLKIQPAKLEDSAVYLCASSFGQGSVDEQFFGPGTRLTVL.

The gene calls are TRBV30 and TRBJ1-1; the D gene is possibly TRBD1 (5 bases). The V gene lost 4 bases and the J gene lost 1 base, with 10 bases spanning the gap. Germline values: CDR1 GTSNPN, CDR2 SVGIG (reference sequence). This CDR3 region has 13 residues. The CDR3 DNA follows: TGTGCCTGGACCATGGGGCCGAACACTGAAGCTTTCTTT. Translating it yields CAWTMGPNTEAFF.

V and J are TRBV12-3 or TRBV12-4 and TRBJ2-3; no clear D. V was trimmed by 4 bases and J by 2 bases, leaving 4 bases between them. The CDR3 has 12 amino acids. CDR3 DNA: TGTGCCAGCAGTTCCGTCACAGATACGCAGTATTTT. The encoded protein is CASSSVTDTQYF.

J is TRBJ2-3 and V is TRBV5-1; 9 bases are a match to TRBD1. V was pared by 4 bases and J by 0 bases, with 6 bases of the junction left unmatched. The CDR3 is 16 amino acids. Per the germline V gene, CDR1 is SGHRS and CDR2 is YFSETQ. CDR3 nucleotide sequence: TGCGCCAGCAGCGACGGGACAGGGCCTAGCACAGATACGCAGTATTTT. Translation: CASSDGTGPSTDTQYF.

This chain joins TRBV13 and TRBJ2-5, with D possibly being TRBD1 (5 bases). Trimming cost V 5 bases and J 3 bases, with 10 bases left between them. From germline, CDR1 is PRHDT and CDR2 FYEKMQ (reference sequence). The CDR3 contains 13 residues. CDR3 region: CASSLTTEETQYF. The CDR3 DNA sequence: TGTGCCAGCAGCCTAACGACAGAAGAGACCCAGTACTTC.

The rearrangement joins TRBV6-5 to TRBJ1-2; D might be TRBD1 (5 bases). The CDR3 runs to 14 residues. Germline CDR1 MNHEY, CDR2 SVGAGI. With 6 bases removed from V and 2 bases from J, the gap between germline ends came to 13 bases. Written as DNA, the CDR3 is TGTGCCAGCAGGTTCGACAGATTCAACTATGGCTACACCTTC. Residues: CASRFDRFNYGYTF.

J is TRBJ2-5 and V is TRBV5-5; TRBD2 aligns across 7 bases. The CDR3 has 17 residues. After removal of 2 bases from V and 4 bases from J, the junction contained 14 bases not matched to a gene. CDR1 and CDR2 (germline): SGHKS, YYEKEE (reference sequence). The CDR3 sequence is CASSLRISGGGGETQYF. The CDR3 bases are TGTGCCAGCAGCTTAAGGATTTCGGGGGGAGGTGGAGAGACCCAGTACTTC.

The V call is TRBV9, the J call TRBJ2-2; possibly TRBD1 for D (6 bases). Germline CDR1 is SGDLS and CDR2 is YYNGEE. The CDR3 contains 16 residues. Trimming pared 0 bases from V and 3 bases from J, leaving 12 bases between. In nucleotides, the CDR3 is TGTGCCAGCAGCGTAGCTGGGCAGGGGTACACCGGGGAGCTGTTTTTT. Translation: CASSVAGQGYTGELFF.

This clone was recorded once. This chain joins TRBV7-2 and TRBJ2-7; 12 nucleotides align to TRBD1. The CDR3 contains 14 residues. The V and J ends lost 6 bases and 6 bases, in that order; junction bases with no gene match: 6. Germline V gives CDR1 SGHTA, CDR2 FQGNSA. The CDR3 coding sequence is TGTGCCAGCAGTCAGGGGACAGGGGGCGGCGAGCAGTACTTC. Protein sequence: CASSQGTGGGEQYF.

There are a few counts of this clone. This sequence joins TRBV5-5 and TRBJ2-7; D perhaps matches TRBD1 (5 bases). Per the germline V gene, CDR1 is SGHKS and CDR2 is YYEKEE (reference sequence). This CDR3 contains 14 residues. The V and J ends lost 4 bases and 1 base respectively, with 12 bases between them. CDR3 amino acids: CASSRSTDSYEQYF. The CDR3 coding sequence is TGTGCCAGCAGCAGGTCGACAGATTCCTACGAGCAGTACTTC.